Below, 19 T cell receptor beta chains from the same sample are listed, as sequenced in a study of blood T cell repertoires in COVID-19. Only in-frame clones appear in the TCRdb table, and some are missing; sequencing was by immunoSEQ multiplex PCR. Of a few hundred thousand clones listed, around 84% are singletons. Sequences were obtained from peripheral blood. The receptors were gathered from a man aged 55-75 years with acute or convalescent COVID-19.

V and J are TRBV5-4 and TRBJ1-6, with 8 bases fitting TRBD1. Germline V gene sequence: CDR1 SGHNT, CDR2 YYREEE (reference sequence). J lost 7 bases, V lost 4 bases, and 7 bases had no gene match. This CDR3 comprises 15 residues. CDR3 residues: CASSGSRDRNSPLHF. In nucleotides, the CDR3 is TGTGCCAGCAGCGGAAGCCGGGACAGGAATTCACCCCTCCACTTT.

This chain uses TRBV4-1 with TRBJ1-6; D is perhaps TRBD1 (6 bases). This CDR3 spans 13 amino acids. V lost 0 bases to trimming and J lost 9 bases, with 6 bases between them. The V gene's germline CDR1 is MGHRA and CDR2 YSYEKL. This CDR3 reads CASSQEGASPLHF. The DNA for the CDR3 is TGCGCCAGCAGCCAAGAGGGGGCTTCACCCCTCCACTTT.

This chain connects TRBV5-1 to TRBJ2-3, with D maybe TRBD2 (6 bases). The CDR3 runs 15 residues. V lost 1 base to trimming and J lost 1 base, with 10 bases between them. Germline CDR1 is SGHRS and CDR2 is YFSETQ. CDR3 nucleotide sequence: TGCGCCAGCAGCTTGAGGTGGGGGGGCACAGATACGCAGTATTTT. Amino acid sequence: CASSLRWGGTDTQYF.

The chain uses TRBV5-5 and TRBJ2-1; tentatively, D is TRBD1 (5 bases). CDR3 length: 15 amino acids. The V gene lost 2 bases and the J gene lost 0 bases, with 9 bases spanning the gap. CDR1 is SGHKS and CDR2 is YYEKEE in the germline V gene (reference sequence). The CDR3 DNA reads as TGTGCCAGCAGCTTTGACAGTTTCTCCTACAATGAGCAGTTCTTC. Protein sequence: CASSFDSFSYNEQFF.

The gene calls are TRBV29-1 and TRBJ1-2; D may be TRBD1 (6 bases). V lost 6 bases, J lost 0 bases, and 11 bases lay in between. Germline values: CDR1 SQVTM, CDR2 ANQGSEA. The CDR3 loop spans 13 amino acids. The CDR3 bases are TGCAGCGTCGCGGACAGACCTAACTATGGCTACACCTTC. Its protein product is CSVADRPNYGYTF.

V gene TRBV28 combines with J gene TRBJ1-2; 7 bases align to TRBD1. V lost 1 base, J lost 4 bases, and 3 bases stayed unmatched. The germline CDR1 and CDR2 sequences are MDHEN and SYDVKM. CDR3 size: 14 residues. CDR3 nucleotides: TGTGCCAGCAGTTTATCACAGGGGACCTATGGCTACACCTTC. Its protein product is CASSLSQGTYGYTF.

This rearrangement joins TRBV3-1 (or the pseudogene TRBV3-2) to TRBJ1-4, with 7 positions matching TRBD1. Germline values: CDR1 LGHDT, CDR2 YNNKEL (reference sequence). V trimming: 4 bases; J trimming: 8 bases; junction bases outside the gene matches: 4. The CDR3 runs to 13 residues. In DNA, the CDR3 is TGTGCCAGCAGCCTCGGGACAGCCGAAAAACTGTTTTTT. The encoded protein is CASSLGTAEKLFF.

The CDR3 is CASTRDRIVQYF. The CDR3 DNA is TGTGCCAGCACCAGGGACAGGATCGTTCAGTACTTC. This chain connects TRBV12-3 or TRBV12-4 to TRBJ2-4; 8 positions match TRBD1. This CDR3 has 12 residues. J gave up 11 bases and V 7 bases, and 7 bases lay outside the gene matches.

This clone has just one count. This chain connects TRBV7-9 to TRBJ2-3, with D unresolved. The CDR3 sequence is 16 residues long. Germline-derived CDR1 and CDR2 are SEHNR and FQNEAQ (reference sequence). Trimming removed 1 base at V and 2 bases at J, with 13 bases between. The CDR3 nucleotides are TGTGCCAGCAGCTTAGGTCCTAAGGCGGCCACAGATACGCAGTATTTT. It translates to CASSLGPKAATDTQYF. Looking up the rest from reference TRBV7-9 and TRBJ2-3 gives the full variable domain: DTGVSQNPRHKITKRGQNVTFRCDPISEHNRLYWYRQTLGQGPEFLTYFQNEAQLEKSRLLSDRFSAERPKGSFSTLEIQRTEQGDSAMYLCASSLGPKAATDTQYFGPGTRLTVL.

This CDR3 is CASGLRLAGANEQFF. The CDR3 coding sequence is TGTGCCAGCGGATTAAGACTAGCGGGGGCAAATGAGCAGTTCTTC. The J gene is TRBJ2-1, the V gene TRBV7-3; TRBD2 matches at 12 bases. The germline V gene encodes CDR1 SGHTA and CDR2 FQGTGA. The V and J ends lost 8 bases and 7 bases, in that order; junction bases with no gene match: 9. The CDR3 is 15 amino acids.

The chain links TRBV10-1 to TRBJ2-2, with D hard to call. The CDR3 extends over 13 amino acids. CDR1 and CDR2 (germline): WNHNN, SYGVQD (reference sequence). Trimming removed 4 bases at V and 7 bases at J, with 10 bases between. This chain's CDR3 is CASSVSRSGELFF. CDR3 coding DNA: TGCGCCAGCAGTGTTTCAAGGAGCGGGGAGCTGTTTTTT.

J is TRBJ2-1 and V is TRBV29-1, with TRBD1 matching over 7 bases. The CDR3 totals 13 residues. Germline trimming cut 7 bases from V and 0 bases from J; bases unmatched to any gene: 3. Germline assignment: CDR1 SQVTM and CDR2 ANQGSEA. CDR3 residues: CSGGTASYNEQFF. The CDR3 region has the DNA TGCAGCGGTGGGACAGCCTCCTACAATGAGCAGTTCTTC.

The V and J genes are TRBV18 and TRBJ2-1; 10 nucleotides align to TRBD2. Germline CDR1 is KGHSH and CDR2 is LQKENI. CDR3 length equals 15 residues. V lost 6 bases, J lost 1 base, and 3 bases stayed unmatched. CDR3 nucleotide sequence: TGTGCCAGCTCCCAAGCGGGGGGGTCCTACAATGAGCAGTTCTTC. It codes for CASSQAGGSYNEQFF.

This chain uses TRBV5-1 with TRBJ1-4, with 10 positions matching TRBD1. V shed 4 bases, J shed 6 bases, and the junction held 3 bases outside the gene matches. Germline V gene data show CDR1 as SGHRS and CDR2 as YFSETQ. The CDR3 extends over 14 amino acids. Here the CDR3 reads CASSPTGGDEKLFF. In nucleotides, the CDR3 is TGCGCCAGCAGCCCGACAGGGGGCGATGAAAAACTGTTTTTT.

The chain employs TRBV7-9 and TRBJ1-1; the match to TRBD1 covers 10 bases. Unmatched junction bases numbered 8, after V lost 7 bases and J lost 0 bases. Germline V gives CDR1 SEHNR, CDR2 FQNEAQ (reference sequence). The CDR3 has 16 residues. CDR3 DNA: TGTGCCAGCACCCCCAGACAGGGGGCTGTGAACACTGAAGCTTTCTTT. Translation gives CASTPRQGAVNTEAFF.

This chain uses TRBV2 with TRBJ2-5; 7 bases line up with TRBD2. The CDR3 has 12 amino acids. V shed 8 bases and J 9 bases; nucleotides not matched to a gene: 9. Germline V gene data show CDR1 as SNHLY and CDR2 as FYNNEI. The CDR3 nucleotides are TGTGCCAGCGGGGGGGTAGAAAGACCCCAGTACTTC. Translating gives CASGGVERPQYF.

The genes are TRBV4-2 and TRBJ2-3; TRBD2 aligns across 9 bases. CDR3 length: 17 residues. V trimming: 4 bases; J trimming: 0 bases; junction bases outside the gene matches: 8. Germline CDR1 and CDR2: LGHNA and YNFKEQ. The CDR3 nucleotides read TGTGCCAGCAGCCCGAGTAGCGGGGGCCTTAGCACAGATACGCAGTATTTT. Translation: CASSPSSGGLSTDTQYF.

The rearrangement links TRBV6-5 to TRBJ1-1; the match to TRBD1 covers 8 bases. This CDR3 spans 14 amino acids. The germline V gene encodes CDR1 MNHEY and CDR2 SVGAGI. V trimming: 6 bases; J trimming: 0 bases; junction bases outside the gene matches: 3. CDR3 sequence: CASRMTGVNTEAFF. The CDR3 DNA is TGTGCCAGCAGGATGACAGGGGTGAACACTGAAGCTTTCTTT.

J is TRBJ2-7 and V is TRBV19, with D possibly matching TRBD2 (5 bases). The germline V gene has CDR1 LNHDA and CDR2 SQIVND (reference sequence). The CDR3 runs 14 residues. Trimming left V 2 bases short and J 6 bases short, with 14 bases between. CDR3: CASSITGNSGEQYF. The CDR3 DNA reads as TGTGCCAGTAGTATAACCGGGAACTCGGGCGAGCAGTACTTC. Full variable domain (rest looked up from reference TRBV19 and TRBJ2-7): DGGITQSPKYLFRKEGQNVTLSCEQNLNHDAMYWYRQDPGQGLRLIYYSQIVNDFQKGDIAEGYSVSREKKESFPLTVTSAQKNPTAFYLCASSITGNSGEQYFGPGTRLTVT.